Listed below are T cell receptor beta chains from one sample, sequenced in a study of T cells in Graves' hyperthyroidism and ophthalmopathy. Each CDR3 protein gets one entry after TCRdb re-called the multiplex PCR reads with MiXCR. Of approximately 500,000 distinct CDR3 sequences in the sample, 46% are singletons; the top ten hold around 7.7%. The sequencing sample was made of peripheral blood or thyroid tissue (not recorded which). These TCRs come from a woman between 18 and 30 years old with Graves' hyperthyroidism. CDR3s leave out the opening cysteine and the closing phenylalanine or tryptophan. Each record gives: J gene, V gene, CDR3 protein.

j_call: TRBJ1-5; v_call: TRBV24-1; cdr3_aa: ATSDSGSRFSNQPQH
j_call: TRBJ2-7; v_call: TRBV29-1; cdr3_aa: SVESASDNEQY
j_call: TRBJ2-6; v_call: TRBV5-6; cdr3_aa: ASSPLSGANVLT
j_call: TRBJ1-2; v_call: TRBV29-1; cdr3_aa: SSETTGRDGYT
j_call: TRBJ2-7; v_call: TRBV20-1; cdr3_aa: SAIPPLASSYEQY
j_call: TRBJ2-2; v_call: TRBV20-1; cdr3_aa: SASSAAKINTGELF
j_call: TRBJ1-5; v_call: TRBV19; cdr3_aa: ASSPDRGAYQPQH
j_call: TRBJ1-3; v_call: TRBV5-1; cdr3_aa: ASSEGRNPSGNTIY
j_call: TRBJ2-7; v_call: TRBV11-1; cdr3_aa: ASSLRGSGDTYEQY
j_call: TRBJ2-7; v_call: TRBV15; cdr3_aa: ATSSPGDRGLEQH
j_call: TRBJ2-5; v_call: TRBV5-1; cdr3_aa: ASSLEASGSREQY
j_call: TRBJ2-2; v_call: TRBV7-9; cdr3_aa: ASSFPGREDAGELF
j_call: TRBJ2-6; v_call: TRBV7-8; cdr3_aa: ASSSSTGANVLT
j_call: TRBJ2-2; v_call: TRBV19; cdr3_aa: ASSIWSSGIHGEQF
j_call: TRBJ1-1; v_call: TRBV6-5; cdr3_aa: ASSYGQQNTEAF
j_call: TRBJ1-2; v_call: TRBV11-2; cdr3_aa: ASSLEGRTSYGYT
j_call: TRBJ2-7; v_call: TRBV9; cdr3_aa: ASSLGQGSYYEQY
j_call: TRBJ2-5; v_call: TRBV7-2; cdr3_aa: ASSHPGGTGGRETQY
j_call: TRBJ2-7; v_call: TRBV29-1; cdr3_aa: SEQGTGGAEQH
j_call: TRBJ1-5; v_call: TRBV11-2; cdr3_aa: ASSPLCNQPQH
j_call: TRBJ2-7; v_call: TRBV6-1; cdr3_aa: ASSGRPWDEQY
j_call: TRBJ1-2; v_call: TRBV9; cdr3_aa: ASSVTLQGWDYGYT
j_call: TRBJ2-5; v_call: TRBV27; cdr3_aa: ASSSRLAPGGETQY
j_call: TRBJ1-1; v_call: TRBV11-2; cdr3_aa: ASSSSGVLQPEAF
j_call: TRBJ2-2; v_call: TRBV29-1; cdr3_aa: SGVQGALALHTGELF
j_call: TRBJ2-2; v_call: TRBV7-6; cdr3_aa: ASSPGYVRNTGELF
j_call: TRBJ2-1; v_call: TRBV7-2; cdr3_aa: ASSTGLAQFYNEQF
j_call: TRBJ2-7; v_call: TRBV20-1; cdr3_aa: SARDLSDEQY
j_call: TRBJ1-1; v_call: TRBV25-1; cdr3_aa: ASRRDSYTEAF
j_call: TRBJ1-1; v_call: TRBV19; cdr3_aa: ASSNRGSSTEAF
j_call: TRBJ1-1; v_call: TRBV2; cdr3_aa: ASDQGIGYGYTEAF
j_call: TRBJ2-7; v_call: TRBV11-3; cdr3_aa: ASSLVQSADYEQY
j_call: TRBJ2-7; v_call: TRBV12-3/TRBV12-4; cdr3_aa: ASSQKPDRGREQY
j_call: TRBJ1-3; v_call: TRBV29-1; cdr3_aa: SVEWVNTIY
j_call: TRBJ1-1; v_call: TRBV19; cdr3_aa: ASSIDSTGMNTEAF
j_call: TRBJ2-7; v_call: TRBV7-9; cdr3_aa: ASSLAGTVSYEQY
j_call: TRBJ1-2; v_call: TRBV25-1; cdr3_aa: ASSEVGRQGSNGYT
j_call: TRBJ2-7; v_call: TRBV19; cdr3_aa: ASRSTGSSYEQY
j_call: TRBJ2-7; v_call: TRBV20-1; cdr3_aa: SLGWSSYEQY
j_call: TRBJ2-5; v_call: TRBV20-1; cdr3_aa: SARDRQRTGETQY
j_call: TRBJ1-2; v_call: TRBV24-1; cdr3_aa: ATSDGRARRGYT
j_call: TRBJ2-7; v_call: TRBV12-3/TRBV12-4; cdr3_aa: ASSPMGGGHYEQY
j_call: TRBJ1-5; v_call: TRBV20-1; cdr3_aa: SFDRPNQPQH
j_call: TRBJ1-2; v_call: TRBV24-1; cdr3_aa: ATSDARSEAGVFGYGYT
j_call: TRBJ2-2; v_call: TRBV10-3; cdr3_aa: AIRRTGELF
j_call: TRBJ2-6; v_call: TRBV5-5; cdr3_aa: ASSLAPSSGANVLT
j_call: TRBJ2-5; v_call: TRBV6-5; cdr3_aa: ASSYRQGGETQY
j_call: TRBJ2-7; v_call: TRBV6-1; cdr3_aa: ASSIGRRDEQY
j_call: TRBJ2-5; v_call: TRBV24-1; cdr3_aa: ATSAAGELGGTQY
j_call: TRBJ2-7; v_call: TRBV29-1; cdr3_aa: SVGRLTSGIGYEQY
j_call: TRBJ2-7; v_call: TRBV27; cdr3_aa: ASTGQGPYEQY
j_call: TRBJ1-5; v_call: TRBV2; cdr3_aa: ASSELRPGQGLNQPQH
j_call: TRBJ1-4; v_call: TRBV20-1; cdr3_aa: SAIGGGNEKLF